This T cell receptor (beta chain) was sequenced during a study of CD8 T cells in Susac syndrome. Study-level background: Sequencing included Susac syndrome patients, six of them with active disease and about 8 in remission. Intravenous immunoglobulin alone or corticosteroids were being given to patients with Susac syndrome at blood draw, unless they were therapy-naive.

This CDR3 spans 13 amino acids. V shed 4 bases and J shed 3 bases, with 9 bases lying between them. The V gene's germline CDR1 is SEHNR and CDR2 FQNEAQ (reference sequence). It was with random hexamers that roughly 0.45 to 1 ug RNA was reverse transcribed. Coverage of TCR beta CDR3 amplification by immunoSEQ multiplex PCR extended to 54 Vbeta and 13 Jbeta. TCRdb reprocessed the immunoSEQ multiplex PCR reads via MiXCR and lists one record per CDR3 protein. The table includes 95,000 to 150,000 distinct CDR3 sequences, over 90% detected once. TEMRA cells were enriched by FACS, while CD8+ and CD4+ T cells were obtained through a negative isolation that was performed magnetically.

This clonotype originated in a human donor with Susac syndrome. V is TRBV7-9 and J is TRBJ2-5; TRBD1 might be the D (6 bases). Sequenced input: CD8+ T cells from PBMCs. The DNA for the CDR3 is TGTGCCAGCAGCTACTACAGGGAAGAGACCCAGTACTTC. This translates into CASSYYREETQYF.